Listed below are T cell receptor beta chains from one sample, sequenced in a study of yellow fever vaccine responses in identical twins. TCRdb reprocessed the RT-PCR reads via MiXCR and lists one record per CDR3 protein. The sample records about 18,000 distinct CDR3 sequences, 60% to 70% being singletons. The sample in question was T cells from blood (PBMCs), unsorted or a sorted subset (not recorded which), obtained before or after yellow fever vaccination (not recorded which). These receptor sequences come from a woman younger than 30 who received the yellow fever vaccine. Each CDR3 is given with its conserved first and last residue. Each record gives: J gene, D gene, V gene, clone size, CDR3 protein, CDR3 DNA. A D gene is named only where the DNA matches it firmly. The size field is filled for only some rows; it gives once, few, many or a size class.

J: TRBJ2-6
D: NA
V: TRBV7-7
size: NA
CDR3: CASSLDTSGANVLTF
DNA: TGTGCCAGCAGCTTAGACACCTCTGGGGCCAACGTCCTGACTTTC

J: TRBJ2-7
D: TRBD1
V: TRBV7-3
size: few
CDR3: CASSLHRQGRGEQYF
DNA: TGTGCCAGCAGCTTACACAGACAGGGGAGAGGCGAGCAGTACTTC

J: TRBJ2-5
D: TRBD2
V: TRBV4-1
size: NA
CDR3: CASSQFSGGLGGETQYF
DNA: TGCGCCAGCAGCCAGTTTAGCGGGGGCCTTGGCGGGGAGACCCAGTACTTC

J: TRBJ2-7
D: TRBD2
V: TRBV29-1
size: few
CDR3: CSVEVGTSWEEGQYF
DNA: TGCAGCGTTGAAGTCGGGACTAGCTGGGAAGAGGGACAGTACTTC

J: TRBJ2-6
D: NA
V: TRBV11-1
size: NA
CDR3: CASSFSASGANVLTF
DNA: TGTGCCAGCAGCTTTTCAGCCTCTGGGGCCAACGTCCTGACTTTC

J: TRBJ1-4
D: NA
V: TRBV5-1
size: once
CDR3: CVSKGSDNEKLFF
DNA: TGCGTCTCTAAAGGGTCGGATAATGAAAAACTGTTTTTT

J: TRBJ2-7
D: NA
V: TRBV4-3
size: NA
CDR3: CASSPPFQGTYEQYF
DNA: TGCGCCAGCAGCCCGCCCTTCCAGGGAACCTACGAGCAGTACTTC

J: TRBJ2-1
D: NA
V: TRBV18
size: NA
CDR3: CASSPPSIYEQFF
DNA: TGTGCCAGCTCACCTCCATCGATCTATGAGCAGTTCTTC

J: TRBJ2-1
D: NA
V: TRBV12-3/TRBV12-4
size: once
CDR3: CASSLGGAGTRYNEQFF
DNA: TGTGCCAGCAGTTTAGGAGGGGCCGGGACACGTTACAATGAGCAGTTCTTC

J: TRBJ1-1
D: NA
V: TRBV7-9
size: NA
CDR3: CASSWVMNTEAFF
DNA: TGTGCCAGCAGCTGGGTCATGAACACTGAAGCTTTCTTT

J: TRBJ2-1
D: NA
V: TRBV12-3/TRBV12-4
size: NA
CDR3: CASIKSAQGYNEQFF
DNA: TGTGCCAGCATCAAATCAGCTCAAGGGTACAATGAGCAGTTCTTC

J: TRBJ1-6
D: NA
V: TRBV3-1
size: NA
CDR3: CASSQGGGWPLHF
DNA: TGTGCCAGCAGCCAGGGCGGGGGCTGGCCCCTCCACTTT

J: TRBJ1-1
D: NA
V: TRBV11-3
size: NA
CDR3: CASSLHRSLTEAFF
DNA: TGTGCCAGCAGCTTGCACAGGTCTCTCACTGAAGCTTTCTTT

J: TRBJ2-1
D: NA
V: TRBV5-4
size: NA
CDR3: CASSLNGKQFF
DNA: TGTGCCAGCAGCTTGAACGGAAAGCAGTTCTTC

J: TRBJ1-2
D: NA
V: TRBV7-9
size: NA
CDR3: CASKIGGGNYGYTF
DNA: TGTGCCAGCAAGATAGGTGGAGGCAACTATGGCTACACCTTC

J: TRBJ2-7
D: TRBD2
V: TRBV19
size: once
CDR3: CASSPGGGSYEQYF
DNA: TGTGCCAGTAGTCCCGGGGGGGGATCTTACGAGCAGTACTTC

J: TRBJ1-5
D: TRBD1
V: TRBV12-3/TRBV12-4
size: NA
CDR3: CASSPTGPSNQPQHF
DNA: TGTGCCAGCAGCCCGACAGGGCCAAGCAATCAGCCCCAGCATTTT

J: TRBJ1-1
D: NA
V: TRBV18
size: few
CDR3: CASSFRTGSYTEAFF
DNA: TGTGCCAGCTCGTTCCGCACAGGGTCCTACACTGAAGCTTTCTTT

J: TRBJ1-3
D: NA
V: TRBV24-1
size: NA
CDR3: CATSDRQAGNTIYF
DNA: TGTGCCACCAGTGATCGGCAAGCTGGAAACACCATATATTTT

J: TRBJ2-3
D: NA
V: TRBV6-6
size: NA
CDR3: CATKESLVSPDTQYF
DNA: TGTGCCACCAAGGAGTCGCTAGTAAGCCCAGATACGCAGTATTTT

J: TRBJ1-1
D: NA
V: TRBV5-1
size: NA
CDR3: CASSRMPAGVGTEAFF
DNA: TGCGCCAGCAGTCGAATGCCCGCAGGGGTCGGCACTGAAGCTTTCTTT

J: TRBJ1-2
D: NA
V: TRBV12-3/TRBV12-4
size: few
CDR3: CASSFLFGGGYTF
DNA: TGTGCCAGCAGTTTCTTGTTCGGGGGTGGCTACACCTTC

J: TRBJ2-7
D: TRBD1
V: TRBV29-1
size: NA
CDR3: CSAMGQFSYEQYF
DNA: TGCAGCGCTATGGGACAGTTCTCCTACGAGCAGTACTTC

J: TRBJ2-1
D: TRBD2
V: TRBV4-1
size: NA
CDR3: CASSHWTSGSWDEQFF
DNA: TGCGCCAGCAGCCACTGGACTAGCGGGAGCTGGGATGAGCAGTTCTTC

J: TRBJ1-6
D: NA
V: TRBV11-3
size: few
CDR3: CASSLDGGNSPLHF
DNA: TGTGCCAGCAGCTTAGATGGCGGTAATTCACCCCTCCACTTT

J: TRBJ2-1
D: NA
V: TRBV19
size: NA
CDR3: CASSRGLNNEQFF
DNA: TGTGCCAGTAGTAGGGGGCTCAACAATGAGCAGTTCTTC

J: TRBJ2-5
D: NA
V: TRBV20-1
size: NA
CDR3: CSARAQRDRGETQYF
DNA: TGCAGTGCTAGAGCCCAAAGGGACCGCGGGGAGACCCAGTACTTC

J: TRBJ2-3
D: TRBD1
V: TRBV12-3/TRBV12-4
size: NA
CDR3: CASGAGQGADTQYF
DNA: TGTGCCAGCGGGGCGGGACAGGGTGCAGATACGCAGTATTTT